These 7 T cell receptor beta chains came from one sample sequenced in a study of cytomegalovirus exposure and HLA in healthy donors. The primer mix had 60 Vbeta and 13 Jbeta primers. The protocol was immunoSEQ multiplex PCR, while the TCRdb copy is restricted to in-frame clones and leaves out a portion. The sample includes over 85,000 clones, around 77% seen only once; the top ten take approximately 0.6%. Sequenced sample: PBMCs. Source of these receptors: a young man in good health and CMV-seronegative.

This chain uses TRBV11-3 with TRBJ2-7; unclear D gene. Trimming cost V 1 base and J 1 base, with 8 bases left between them. Germline V lookup: CDR1 SGHNT, CDR2 YENEEA. CDR3 length: 14 residues. CDR3 nucleotide sequence: TGTGCCAGCAGCTTAGCAGGCAGGTCCTACGAGCAGTACTTC. Translation: CASSLAGRSYEQYF.

This chain joins TRBV10-2 and TRBJ1-5; maybe TRBD1 (5 bases). V dropped 1 base and J dropped 5 bases, with 6 bases sitting between them. CDR3 length: 13 residues. CDR1 and CDR2 from the germline V gene are WSHSY and SAAADI. CDR3 amino acids: CASSEFRDQPQHF. CDR3 nucleotides: TGCGCCAGCAGTGAGTTCAGGGATCAGCCCCAGCATTTT.

The J gene is TRBJ2-3, the V gene TRBV5-8; 10 bases line up with TRBD2. Germline CDR1 SGHTS, CDR2 YDEGEE. The CDR3 has 15 amino acids. Trimming removed 4 bases from V and 2 bases from J; junction bases left unmatched: 4. CDR3 region: CASSLTSGPTDTQYF. CDR3 DNA: TGTGCCAGCAGCCTGACTAGCGGGCCCACAGATACGCAGTATTTT.

The rearrangement uses TRBV5-4 and TRBJ2-7; 7 nucleotides align to TRBD2. V dropped 3 bases and J dropped 5; count of bases not matched to a gene: 8. The CDR3 is 14 residues long. Germline CDR1 reads SGHNT; CDR2 reads YYREEE (reference sequence). This CDR3 reads CASSSWGGFNEQYF. CDR3 DNA: TGTGCCAGCAGCTCCTGGGGGGGATTCAACGAGCAGTACTTC.

In its sample, this clone was seen a few times. J is TRBJ2-1 and V is TRBV5-6; 10 bases align to TRBD1. CDR3 length equals 17 residues. Trimming at V came to 1 base and at J to 5 bases, leaving 9 bases not matched to a gene. Per germline, CDR1 SGHDT and CDR2 YYEEEE. The chain's CDR3 is CASSLSPGQGYHNEQFF. CDR3 bases: TGTGCCAGCAGCTTGTCCCCGGGACAGGGGTATCACAATGAGCAGTTCTTC.

The V gene is TRBV7-9, the J gene TRBJ1-1; no firm D call. Germline CDR1 SEHNR, CDR2 FQNEAQ (reference sequence). V lost 2 bases to trimming and J lost 1 base, with 8 bases between them. This CDR3 spans 14 amino acids. The CDR3 reads CASSLTGKNTEAFF. The CDR3 DNA reads as TGTGCCAGCAGCTTAACCGGGAAGAACACTGAAGCTTTCTTT.

The chain links TRBV10-1 to TRBJ2-1; 8 bases fit TRBD1. Germline trimming cut 0 bases from V and 7 bases from J; bases unmatched to any gene: 8. Germline V CDR1 and CDR2: WNHNN, SYGVQD (reference sequence). The CDR3 is 16 amino acids. CDR3 in amino acids: CASSESRTGGMNEQFF. CDR3 nucleotide sequence: TGCGCCAGCAGTGAGTCTCGAACAGGGGGGATGAATGAGCAGTTCTTC.